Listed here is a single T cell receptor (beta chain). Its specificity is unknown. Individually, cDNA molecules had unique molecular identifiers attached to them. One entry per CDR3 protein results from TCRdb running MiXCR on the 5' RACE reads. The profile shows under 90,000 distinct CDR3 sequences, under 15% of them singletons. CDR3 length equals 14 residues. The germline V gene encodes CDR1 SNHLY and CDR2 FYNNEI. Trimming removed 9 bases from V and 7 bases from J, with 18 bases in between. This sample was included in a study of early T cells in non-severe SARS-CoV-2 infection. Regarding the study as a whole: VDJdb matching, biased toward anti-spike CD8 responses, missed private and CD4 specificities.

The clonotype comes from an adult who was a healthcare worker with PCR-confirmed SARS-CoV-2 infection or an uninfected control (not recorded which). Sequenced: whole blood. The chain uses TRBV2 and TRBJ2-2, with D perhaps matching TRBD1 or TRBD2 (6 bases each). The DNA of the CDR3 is TGTGCCAGTGCTCAACGGGGGCTGATCGGGGAGCTGTTTTTT. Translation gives CASAQRGLIGELFF.